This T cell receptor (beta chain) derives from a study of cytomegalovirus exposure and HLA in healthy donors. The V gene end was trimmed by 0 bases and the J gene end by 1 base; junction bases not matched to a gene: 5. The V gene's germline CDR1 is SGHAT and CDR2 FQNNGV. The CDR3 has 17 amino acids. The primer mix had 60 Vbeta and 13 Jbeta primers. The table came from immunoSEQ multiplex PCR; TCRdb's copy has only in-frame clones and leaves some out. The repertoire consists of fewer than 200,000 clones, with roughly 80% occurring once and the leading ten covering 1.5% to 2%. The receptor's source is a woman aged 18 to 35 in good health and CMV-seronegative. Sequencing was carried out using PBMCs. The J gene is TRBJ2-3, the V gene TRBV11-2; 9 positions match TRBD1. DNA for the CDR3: TGTGCCAGCAGCTTAGACTCCCGGGACAGGGGCACAGATACGCAGTATTTT. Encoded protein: CASSLDSRDRGTDTQYF.